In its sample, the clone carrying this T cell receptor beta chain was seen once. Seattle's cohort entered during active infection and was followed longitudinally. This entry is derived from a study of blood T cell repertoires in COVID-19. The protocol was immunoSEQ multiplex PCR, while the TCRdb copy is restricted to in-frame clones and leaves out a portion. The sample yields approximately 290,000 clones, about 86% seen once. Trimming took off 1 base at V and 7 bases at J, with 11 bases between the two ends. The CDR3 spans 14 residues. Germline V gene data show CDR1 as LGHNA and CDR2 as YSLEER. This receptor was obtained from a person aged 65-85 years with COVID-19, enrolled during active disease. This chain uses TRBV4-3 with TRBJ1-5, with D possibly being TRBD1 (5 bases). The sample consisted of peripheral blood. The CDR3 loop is CASSQVAGSQPQHF. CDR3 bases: TGCGCCAGCAGCCAAGTTGCAGGGTCCCAGCCCCAGCATTTT.